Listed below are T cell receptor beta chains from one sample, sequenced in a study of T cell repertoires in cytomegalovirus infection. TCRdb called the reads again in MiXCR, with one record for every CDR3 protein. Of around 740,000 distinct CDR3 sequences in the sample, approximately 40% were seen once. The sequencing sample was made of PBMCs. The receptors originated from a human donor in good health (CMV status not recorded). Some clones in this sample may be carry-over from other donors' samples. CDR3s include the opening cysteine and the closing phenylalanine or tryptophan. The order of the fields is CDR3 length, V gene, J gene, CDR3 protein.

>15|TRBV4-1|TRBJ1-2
CASSQRDREWCGYTF
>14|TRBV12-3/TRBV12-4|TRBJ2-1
CASSLQRVAGEEFF
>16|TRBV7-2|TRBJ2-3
CASSLGQGARTDTQYF
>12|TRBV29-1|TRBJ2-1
CSGASSYNEQFF
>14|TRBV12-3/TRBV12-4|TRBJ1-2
CASSLTGGYYGSTF
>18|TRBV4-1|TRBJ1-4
CASSQDHISERVNEKLFF
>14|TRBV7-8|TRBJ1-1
CASSFPWGNTEAFF
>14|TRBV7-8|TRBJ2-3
CASSIRTSTDTQYF
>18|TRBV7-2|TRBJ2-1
CASSFVIPKPSSYNEQFF
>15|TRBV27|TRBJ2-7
CASSWIGEGRYEQYF
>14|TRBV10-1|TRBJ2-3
CASRVASVPDTQYF
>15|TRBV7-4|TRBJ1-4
CASSLRGQYFEKLFF
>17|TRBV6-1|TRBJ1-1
CASSEAGGARMNTEAFF
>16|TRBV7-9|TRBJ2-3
CASSSYDGGSTDTQYF
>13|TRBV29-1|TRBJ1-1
CSVEWGGNTEAFF
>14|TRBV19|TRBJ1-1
CASSMSKGNTEAFF
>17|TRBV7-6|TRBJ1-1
CASSLDFSGTGPPEAFF
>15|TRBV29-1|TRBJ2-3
CSVGKVVSSGDTQYF
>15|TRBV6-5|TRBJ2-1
CASRSLSVSYNEQFF
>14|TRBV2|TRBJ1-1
CASSNLGMNTEAFF
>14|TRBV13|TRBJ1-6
CASSLGGANSPLHF
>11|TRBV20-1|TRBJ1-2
CSASGAAGHTF
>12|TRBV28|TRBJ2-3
CASKKFTDTQYF
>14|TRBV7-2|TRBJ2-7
CASSPVQGAGEQYF